The present T cell receptor beta chain was sequenced within a study of blood T cells in healthy people across ages. Germline V lookup: CDR1 LGHNA, CDR2 YSLEER. V dropped 0 bases and J dropped 7 bases, with 13 bases sitting between them. The CDR3 runs 16 residues. Using a J-beta primer mix together with a sample-barcoded 5' primer, a second PCR was run for roughly 7 to 12 cycles. MiXCR, run by TCRdb on the 5' RACE reads, gives a single entry per CDR3 protein. Here the sample spans around 1,000,000 distinct CDR3 sequences, less than 45% being singletons. Source material: blood. The TCR originated in a man aged 18 to 35 in good health. This chain links TRBV4-3 with TRBJ1-6; D gene uncertain. The CDR3 sequence is CASSQDLTGSNSPLHF. DNA for the CDR3: TGCGCCAGCAGCCAAGATCTCACCGGGAGCAATTCACCCCTCCACTTT.